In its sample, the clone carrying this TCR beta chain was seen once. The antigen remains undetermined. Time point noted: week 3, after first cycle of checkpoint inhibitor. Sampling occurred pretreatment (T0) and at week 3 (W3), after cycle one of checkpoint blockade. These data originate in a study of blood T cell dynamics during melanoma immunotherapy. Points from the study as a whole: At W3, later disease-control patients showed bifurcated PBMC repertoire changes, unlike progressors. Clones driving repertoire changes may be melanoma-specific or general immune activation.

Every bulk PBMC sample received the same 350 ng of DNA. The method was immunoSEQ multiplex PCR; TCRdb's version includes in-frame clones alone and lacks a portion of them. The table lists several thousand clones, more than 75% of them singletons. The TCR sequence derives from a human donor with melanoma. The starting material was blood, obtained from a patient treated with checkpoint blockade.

The CDR3 loop reads CASSRGNTIYF. The CDR3 DNA follows: TGTGCCAGCAGTAGAGGAAACACCATATATTTT. The chain combines TRBV6-5 with TRBJ1-3; D is undetermined. Trimming left V 5 bases short and J 4 bases short, with 3 bases between. This CDR3 contains 11 residues. Looked up from germline, CDR1 is MNHEY and CDR2 is SVGAGI.